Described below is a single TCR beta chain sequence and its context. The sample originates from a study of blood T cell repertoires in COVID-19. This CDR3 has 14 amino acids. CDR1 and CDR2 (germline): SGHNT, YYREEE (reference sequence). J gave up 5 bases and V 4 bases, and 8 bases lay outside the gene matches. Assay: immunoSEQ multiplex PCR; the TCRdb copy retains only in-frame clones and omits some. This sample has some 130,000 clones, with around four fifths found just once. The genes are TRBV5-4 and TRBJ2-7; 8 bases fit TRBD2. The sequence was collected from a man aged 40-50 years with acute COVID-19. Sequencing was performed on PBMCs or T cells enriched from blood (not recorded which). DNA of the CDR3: TGTGCCAGCAGCCAGGGGACTAGGTACGACGAGCAGTACTTC. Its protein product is CASSQGTRYDEQYF.